These T cell receptor beta chains were read from a single sample in a study of technical replicates of blood from several donors. Clones were read by immunoSEQ multiplex PCR, and TCRdb kept only the in-frame ones, dropping some. The sample lists some 80,000 clones; approximately 78% were seen once. The sequenced sample consisted of PBMCs. The receptors were sampled from a human donor in good health. Some clones in this sample may be carry-over from other donors' samples. The CDR3 runs from the conserved cysteine through the conserved F or W. A D gene is named only where the DNA matches it firmly. For some rows the clone size is stated as once, few or many, or as a class when expanded; others skip it.

V	J	size	D	DNA	CDR3
TRBV14	TRBJ2-3	-	TRBD2	TGTGCCAGCAGCTGGGTAGCGGGGGGCCCTAGCACAGATACGCAGTATTTT	CASSWVAGGPSTDTQYF
TRBV5-1	TRBJ2-7	-	-	TGCGCCAGCAGCCCGGCCGGGAGAAATGTTTACGAGCAGTACTTC	CASSPAGRNVYEQYF
TRBV29-1	TRBJ2-2	-	TRBD1	TGCAGCGCCGGGACAGAGAACACCGGGGAGCTGTTTTTT	CSAGTENTGELFF
TRBV9	TRBJ1-2	once	-	TGTGCCAGCAGCGATGGGGGGAGCTATGGCTACACCTTC	CASSDGGSYGYTF
TRBV6-1	TRBJ1-6	-	TRBD1	TGTGCCAGCAGTGACCACGGACAGGGGGATAATTCACCCCTCCACTTT	CASSDHGQGDNSPLHF
TRBV10-3	TRBJ2-1	-	-	TGTGCCATCAGTGATTGGGACTCAAGCTCCTACAATGAGCAGTTCTTC	CAISDWDSSSYNEQFF
TRBV7-9	TRBJ2-3	once	TRBD2	TGTGCCAGCAGCCCCGAGAGGAGCGGGGGGGCTTCAGATACGCAGTATTTT	CASSPERSGGASDTQYF
TRBV7-6	TRBJ2-7	-	TRBD1	TGTGCCAGCAGCTTGGGACAGGGTGCCGAGCAGTACTTC	CASSLGQGAEQYF
TRBV7-9	TRBJ2-5	-	TRBD1	TGTGCCAGCAGCTTAGTAGTGGGACAGAAAGAGACCCAGTACTTC	CASSLVVGQKETQYF
TRBV10-2	TRBJ2-3	-	TRBD2	TGCGCCAGCAGGGAGGCGGGAGGTGCGGGCACAGATACGCAGTATTTT	CASREAGGAGTDTQYF
TRBV7-2	TRBJ2-7	-	-	TGTGCCAGCAGCTTAACCCGCGGAGTAGCCTACGAGCAGTACTTC	CASSLTRGVAYEQYF
TRBV6-6	TRBJ2-7	-	TRBD1	TGTGCCAGCACCAGCGGGGACAGGGTCAACGAGCAGTACTTC	CASTSGDRVNEQYF
TRBV11-2	TRBJ2-7	once	TRBD2	TGTGCCAGTTCTCGGACTAGCGGGTGGGAGCAGTACTTC	CASSRTSGWEQYF
TRBV7-3	TRBJ1-1	-	TRBD1	TGTGCCAGCAGCTTGACAGGGCCGAACACTGAAGCTTTCTTT	CASSLTGPNTEAFF
TRBV4-1	TRBJ2-4	-	TRBD2	TGCGCCAGCAGCCAACTTAGCGGGGTAGCCAAAAACATTCAGTACTTC	CASSQLSGVAKNIQYF
TRBV7-6	TRBJ2-1	once	-	TGTGCCAGCAGCTTATGGTCCGAGAATGAGCAGTTCTTC	CASSLWSENEQFF
TRBV19	TRBJ2-1	-	TRBD1	TGTGCCAGTAGTCTCCGGGACAGGGGCCCCTATGAGCAGTTCTTC	CASSLRDRGPYEQFF